Listed below are T cell receptor beta chains from one sample, sequenced in a study of CD8 T cells in Susac syndrome. TCRdb itself ran the immunoSEQ multiplex PCR reads through MiXCR, one entry per CDR3 protein. This table holds around 100,000 distinct CDR3 sequences, 95% found once. Sequencing was done on a sample of CD8+ T cells from PBMCs. The receptors come from a human donor with Susac syndrome. Each CDR3 is given with its conserved first and last residue. The D gene is left open where the match is weak. Part of the rows lack a size; the others show once, few, many or a class for expanded clones.

J gene	clone size	V gene	D gene	CDR3 protein	CDR3 DNA
TRBJ1-2	NA	TRBV7-9	NA	CASSFGYQGHGYTF	TGTGCCAGCAGCTTCGGTTACCAGGGACATGGCTACACCTTC
TRBJ1-5	NA	TRBV1	NA	CTSSQEGGQLQPQHF	TGCACCAGCAGCCAGGAAGGCGGGCAGCTTCAGCCCCAGCATTTT
TRBJ1-2	NA	TRBV12-3/TRBV12-4	NA	CASTPQWAGGYTF	TGTGCCAGCACTCCCCAGTGGGCGGGAGGCTACACCTTC
TRBJ1-2	NA	TRBV6-4	NA	CATEIGPYGYTF	TGTGCCACCGAGATAGGGCCCTATGGCTACACCTTC
TRBJ1-5	NA	TRBV27	NA	CASSLSGRGSNQPQHF	TGTGCCAGCAGTTTATCCGGCCGGGGAAGCAATCAGCCCCAGCATTTT
TRBJ1-1	NA	TRBV20-1	NA	CSASGLGRLEAFF	TGCAGTGCCTCGGGCTTAGGACGGCTCGAAGCTTTCTTT
TRBJ2-1	NA	TRBV28	TRBD2	CASTPPGGGYNEQFF	TGTGCCAGCACCCCTCCCGGGGGGGGGTACAATGAGCAGTTCTTC
TRBJ2-1	once	TRBV9	TRBD2	CASNTPLSGGPNNEQFF	TGTGCCAGCAACACCCCTTTAAGCGGGGGGCCTAACAATGAGCAGTTCTTC
TRBJ2-1	NA	TRBV23-1	TRBD2	CASSQLIAGVGNEQFF	TGCGCCAGCAGTCAATTGATCGCGGGAGTCGGTAATGAGCAGTTCTTC
TRBJ2-6	NA	TRBV29-1	TRBD1	CSATGGRSGANVLTF	TGCAGCGCGACAGGGGGTAGGTCTGGGGCCAACGTCCTGACTTTC
TRBJ1-5	NA	TRBV6-5	NA	CASRSGNNQPQHF	TGTGCCAGCAGGTCGGGAAACAATCAGCCCCAGCATTTT
TRBJ2-3	NA	TRBV6-5	NA	CASSYDTDTQYF	TGTGCCAGCAGTTACGATACAGATACGCAGTATTTT
TRBJ2-3	NA	TRBV9	NA	CASREPQGDTQYF	TGTGCCAGCAGGGAGCCTCAGGGAGATACGCAGTATTTT
TRBJ2-1	NA	TRBV7-2	NA	CASSPYIDNEQFF	TGTGCCAGCAGCCCATACATCGACAATGAGCAGTTCTTC
TRBJ2-1	NA	TRBV5-6	NA	CASSPNYLPRGYNEQFF	TGTGCCAGCAGCCCCAATTATCTCCCGAGGGGGTACAATGAGCAGTTCTTC
TRBJ2-7	NA	TRBV7-4	NA	CASSPIWVLASYEQYF	TGTGCCAGCAGCCCAATTTGGGTCCTAGCTTCCTACGAGCAGTACTTC
TRBJ2-2	NA	TRBV5-1	TRBD2	CASSSLAGGPDTGELFF	TGCGCCAGCAGCTCCCTAGCGGGGGGGCCGGACACCGGGGAGCTGTTTTTT
TRBJ1-3	NA	TRBV15	NA	CATSRDAGSGNTIYF	TGTGCCACCAGCAGAGATGCGGGCTCTGGAAACACCATATATTTT
TRBJ1-1	NA	TRBV24-1	NA	CATSEGVGGTEAFF	TGTGCCACCAGTGAGGGGGTAGGAGGCACTGAAGCTTTCTTT
TRBJ2-1	NA	TRBV29-1	NA	CSAVAVKGYNEQFF	TGCAGCGCCGTGGCGGTCAAGGGATACAATGAGCAGTTCTTC